The 11 T cell receptor beta chains below come from one sample, sequenced in a study of blood T cell repertoires in COVID-19. The protocol was immunoSEQ multiplex PCR, while the TCRdb copy is restricted to in-frame clones and leaves out a portion. Seen here are approximately 250,000 clones, around nine tenths observed once, and the top ten hold roughly 1.8%. The sequenced sample consisted of peripheral blood. The receptors derive from a man aged 30-40 years with active or convalescent COVID-19.

The chain carries TRBV4-2 and TRBJ2-1, with 9 bases aligning to TRBD2. V trimming: 8 bases; J trimming: 3 bases; junction bases outside the gene matches: 8. CDR1 and CDR2 (germline): LGHNA, YNFKEQ. This CDR3 spans 15 amino acids. The CDR3 coding sequence is TGTGCCAGCCATGGTAGCGGGGGAGACTACAATGAGCAGTTCTTC. It specifies CASHGSGGDYNEQFF.

The chain joins TRBV30 to TRBJ1-6; D is unclear. Trimming left V 4 bases short and J 8 bases short, with 12 bases between. The CDR3 has 13 amino acids. Germline-derived CDR1 and CDR2 are GTSNPN and SVGIG (reference sequence). CDR3 protein: CAWTRMEDSPLHF. The DNA for the CDR3 is TGTGCCTGGACCCGAATGGAGGATTCACCCCTCCACTTT.

The rearrangement uses TRBV4-2 and TRBJ2-1, with 12 bases fitting TRBD2. This CDR3 comprises 15 residues. The V segment lost 8 bases and the J segment 7 bases; nucleotides outside the gene matches: 9. Germline CDR1 is LGHNA and CDR2 is YNFKEQ. CDR3 in DNA: TGTGCCAGCCGGCCTACTAGCGGGGGGAATAATGAGCAGTTCTTC. Its translation is CASRPTSGGNNEQFF.

J is TRBJ2-3 and V is TRBV2, with D unresolved. This CDR3 comprises 12 residues. Deletions cut 9 bases from V and 9 bases from J, with 16 bases between. Germline V gives CDR1 SNHLY, CDR2 FYNNEI. This CDR3 is CASQRSVGTQYF. As DNA, the CDR3 is TGTGCCAGTCAAAGAAGCGTCGGCACGCAGTATTTT.

This clone was detected a few times. This chain connects TRBV3-1 (or the pseudogene TRBV3-2) to TRBJ1-1; unclear D gene. V was trimmed by 0 bases and J by 1 base, leaving 6 bases between them. In germline, CDR1 is LGHDT, CDR2 YNNKEL (reference sequence). The CDR3 length is 14 residues. This chain's CDR3 is CASSQDLWNTEAFF. The CDR3 region has the DNA TGTGCCAGCAGCCAAGATCTATGGAACACTGAAGCTTTCTTT.

The V gene is TRBV18, the J gene TRBJ1-4; D is possibly TRBD1 (6 bases). CDR1 KGHSH and CDR2 LQKENI come from the germline V gene. Trimming took off 3 bases at V and 7 bases at J, with 12 bases between the two ends. The CDR3 is 14 amino acids. The CDR3 DNA sequence: TGTGCCAGCTCACCGGGGGCTGCGGGTGAAAAACTGTTTTTT. Protein product: CASSPGAAGEKLFF. Full variable domain (outside the CDR3, taken from reference TRBV18 and TRBJ1-4): NAGVMQNPRHLVRRRGQEARLRCSPMKGHSHVYWYRQLPEEGLKFMVYLQKENIIDESGMPKERFSAEFPKEGPSILRIQQVVRGDSAAYFCASSPGAAGEKLFFGSGTQLSVL.

Comments on this clone: One junction end does not reproduce the germline sequence, and a read error may be involved. The chain links TRBV11-2 to TRBJ2-7; perhaps TRBD1 as D (5 bases). Germline loops: CDR1 SGHAT, CDR2 FQNNGV. This CDR3 spans 11 amino acids. CDR3 residues: CASSLGPDTLF. In DNA, the CDR3 is TGTGCCAGCAGCTTAGGTCCGGACACCTTGTTC.

The chain links TRBV12-3 or TRBV12-4 to TRBJ2-2, with D possibly TRBD2 on 5 matching bases. This CDR3 is 13 amino acids long. Trimming removed 10 bases at V and 0 bases at J, with 9 bases between. CDR3 nucleotides: TGTGCCATCGGGGATACGAACACCGGGGAGCTGTTTTTT. It translates to CAIGDTNTGELFF.

The chain links TRBV12-2 to TRBJ1-2. TRBV12-2 is recorded as a pseudogene. There are 13 residues in the CDR3. CDR3 amino acids: CASRHTADWGYTF. As DNA, the CDR3 is TGTGCAAGTCGCCATACAGCGGATTGGGGCTACACCTTC.

This chain joins TRBV19 and TRBJ2-2; TRBD1 is a possible D gene (6 bases). V lost 7 bases to trimming and J lost 2 bases, with 8 bases between them. CDR3 length: 13 residues. The V gene's germline CDR1 is LNHDA and CDR2 SQIVND (reference sequence). DNA of the CDR3: TGTGCCAGTAAGGACAGTAACACCGGGGAGCTGTTTTTT. This translates into CASKDSNTGELFF.

The V and J genes are TRBV6-8 and TRBJ2-2, with a weak D call TRBD2 (6 bases). The CDR3 has 17 amino acids. The V gene lost 5 bases and the J gene lost 3 bases, with 19 bases spanning the gap. Germline CDR1 is MNHGY and CDR2 is SAAAGT. The CDR3 DNA reads TGTGCCAGCAGTCCCCAGGTTAGCGGAGTTTACACCGGGGAGCTGTTTTTT. As protein: CASSPQVSGVYTGELFF.